This T cell receptor beta chain was profiled in a study of CD8 T cells in Susac syndrome. Random hexamers were used to reverse transcribe an amount of about 0.45 to 1 ug RNA. Via MiXCR, TCRdb re-called the immunoSEQ multiplex PCR reads, giving one row per CDR3 protein. The sample records about 240,000 distinct CDR3 sequences, 96% being singletons. Trimming cost V 2 bases and J 2 bases, with 10 bases left between them. This CDR3 has 13 residues. Germline CDR1 reads DFQATT; CDR2 reads SNEGSKA (reference sequence). The origin of this receptor is a human donor with Susac syndrome. This sequence joins TRBV20-1 and TRBJ2-7, with D uncertain. The sequenced sample was CD4+ T cells from PBMCs. The CDR3: CSARSPAPYEQYF. The CDR3, as DNA: TGCAGTGCTAGATCACCGGCCCCCTACGAGCAGTACTTC.